The TCR beta chain described here comes from a study of technical replicates of blood from a few donors. Sequenced by immunoSEQ multiplex PCR; TCRdb stores in-frame clones only, minus some. The table lists some 47,000 clones, approximately 90% of them singletons, with 3% to 4% in the top ten. This clone was seen just once. Germline assignment: CDR1 SGHNT and CDR2 YENEEA. V lost 5 bases and J lost 4; bases outside the gene matches: 8. The CDR3 runs to 15 residues. The rearrangement links TRBV11-3 to TRBJ1-1; 9 bases match TRBD1. Sequencing was done on a sample of PBMCs. The receptor was isolated from a human donor in good health. Some clones in this sample may be carry-over from other donors' samples. The CDR3 is CASSTGTGQGTEAFF. CDR3 nucleotides: TGTGCCAGCAGCACAGGGACAGGGCAGGGCACTGAAGCTTTCTTT.